This TCR beta chain was profiled in a study of T cell repertoires in cytomegalovirus infection. The sample holds a few counts of this clonotype. From the reads, TCRdb called clonotypes with MiXCR, one entry per CDR3 protein. The table has 200,000 to 300,000 distinct CDR3 sequences, about 12% seen once. The source material was PBMCs. The clonotype originates from a human donor in good health (CMV status not recorded). Some clones in this sample may be carry-over from other donors' samples.

The CDR3 reads CASSADPGKPQHF. The CDR3 DNA reads as TGTGCCAGCAGTGCTGATCCTGGGAAGCCCCAGCATTTT. V is TRBV25-1 and J is TRBJ1-5; D unclear. V lost 4 bases and J lost 8, with 12 bases in between. The CDR3 is made up of 13 amino acids. Germline V gene lookup returns CDR1 MGHDK and CDR2 SYGVNS.